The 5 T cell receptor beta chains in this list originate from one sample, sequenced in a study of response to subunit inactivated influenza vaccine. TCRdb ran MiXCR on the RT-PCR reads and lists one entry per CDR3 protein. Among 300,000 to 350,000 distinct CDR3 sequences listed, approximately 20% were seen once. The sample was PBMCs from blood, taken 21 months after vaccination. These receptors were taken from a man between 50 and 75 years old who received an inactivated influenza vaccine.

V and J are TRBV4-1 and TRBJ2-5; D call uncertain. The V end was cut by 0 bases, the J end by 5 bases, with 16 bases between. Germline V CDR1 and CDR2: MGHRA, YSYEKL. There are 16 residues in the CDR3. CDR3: CASSQDDPRSGETQYF. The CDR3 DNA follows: TGCGCCAGCAGCCAAGATGATCCTCGCTCGGGTGAGACCCAGTACTTC.

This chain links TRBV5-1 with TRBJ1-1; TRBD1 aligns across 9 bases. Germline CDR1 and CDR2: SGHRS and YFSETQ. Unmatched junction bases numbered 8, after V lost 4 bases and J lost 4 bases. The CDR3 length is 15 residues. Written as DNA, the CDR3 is TGCGCCAGCAGCCCCTGGGACAGGGAGGCCACTGAAGCTTTCTTT. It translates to CASSPWDREATEAFF.

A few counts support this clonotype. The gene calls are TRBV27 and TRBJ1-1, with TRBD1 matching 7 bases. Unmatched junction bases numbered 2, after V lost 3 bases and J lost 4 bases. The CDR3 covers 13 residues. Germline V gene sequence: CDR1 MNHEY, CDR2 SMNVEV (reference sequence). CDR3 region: CASSLGQSTEAFF. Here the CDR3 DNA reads TGTGCCAGCAGTTTGGGACAGAGCACTGAAGCTTTCTTT.

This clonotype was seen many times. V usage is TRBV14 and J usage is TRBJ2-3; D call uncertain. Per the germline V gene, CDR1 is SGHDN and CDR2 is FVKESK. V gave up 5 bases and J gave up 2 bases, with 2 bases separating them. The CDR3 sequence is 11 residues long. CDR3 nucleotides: TGTGCCAGCAGCTACACAGATACGCAGTATTTT. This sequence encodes CASSYTDTQYF.

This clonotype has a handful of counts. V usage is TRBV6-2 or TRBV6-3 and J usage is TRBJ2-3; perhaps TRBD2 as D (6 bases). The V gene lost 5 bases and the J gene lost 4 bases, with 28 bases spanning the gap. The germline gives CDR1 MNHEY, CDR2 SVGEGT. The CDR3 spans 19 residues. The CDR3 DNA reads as TGTGCCAGCAGTATCTGGCTCGGGGGACTGCAGCGAGTGGCAGATACGCAGTATTTT. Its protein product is CASSIWLGGLQRVADTQYF.